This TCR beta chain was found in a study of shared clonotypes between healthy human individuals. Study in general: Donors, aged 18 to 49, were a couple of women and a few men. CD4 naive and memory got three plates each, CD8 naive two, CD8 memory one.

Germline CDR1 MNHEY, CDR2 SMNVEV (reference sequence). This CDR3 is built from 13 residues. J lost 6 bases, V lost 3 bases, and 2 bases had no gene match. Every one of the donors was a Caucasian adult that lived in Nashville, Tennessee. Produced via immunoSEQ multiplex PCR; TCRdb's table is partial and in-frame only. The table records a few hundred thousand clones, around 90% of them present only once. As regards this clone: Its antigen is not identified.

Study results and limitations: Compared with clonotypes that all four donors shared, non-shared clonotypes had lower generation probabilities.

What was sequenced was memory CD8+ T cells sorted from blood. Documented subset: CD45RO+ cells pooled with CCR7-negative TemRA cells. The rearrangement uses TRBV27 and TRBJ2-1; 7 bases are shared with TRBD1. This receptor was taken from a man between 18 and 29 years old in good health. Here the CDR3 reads CASSLGQRNEQFF. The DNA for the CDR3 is TGTGCCAGCAGTTTGGGACAGCGCAATGAGCAGTTCTTC.